The rows below give T cell receptor beta chains drawn from one sample of a study of blood T cell repertoires in COVID-19. Some clones are missing from TCRdb's copy, which holds only in-frame ones; the method was immunoSEQ multiplex PCR. The table has nearly 350,000 clones, about 90% seen once; the top ten hold roughly 0.94%. Specimen: PBMCs or T cells enriched from blood (not recorded which). The receptors originated from a woman between 25 and 40 years old who had recovered from COVID-19. CDR3s include the opening cysteine and the closing phenylalanine or tryptophan. A D gene is named only where the DNA matches it firmly. The size entry is marked missing in some rows and otherwise reads once, few, many or a size class.

J | V | D | size | DNA | CDR3
TRBJ2-3 | TRBV10-3 | NA | NA | TGTGCCATCAGTGAGCGGGGGACCTACACAGATACGCAGTATTTT | CAISERGTYTDTQYF
TRBJ2-7 | TRBV10-3 | TRBD1 | NA | TGTGCCATCAGTGTGGGACAGGTGATATCCTACGAGCAGTACTTC | CAISVGQVISYEQYF
TRBJ2-2 | TRBV27 | NA | NA | TGTGCCAGCAGTTTAAAGCCCCAGGGTTGGGCCGGGGAGCTGTTTTTT | CASSLKPQGWAGELFF
TRBJ1-5 | TRBV10-2 | TRBD1 | NA | TGCGCCAGCAGCGGACAGGGGAACAATCAGCCCCAGCATTTT | CASSGQGNNQPQHF
TRBJ1-2 | TRBV5-4 | NA | NA | TGTGCCAGCAGCGCCGACAGCTCGATTAACTATGGCTACACCTTC | CASSADSSINYGYTF
TRBJ1-1 | TRBV15 | NA | NA | TGTGCCACCAGCAGAGGGAGGGAGGTAAACACTGAAGCTTTCTTT | CATSRGREVNTEAFF
TRBJ2-5 | TRBV3-1/TRBV3-2 | TRBD2 | NA | TGTGCCAGCAGCCATCCGTCGGGGGGGGAGACCCAGTACTTC | CASSHPSGGETQYF
TRBJ2-7 | TRBV20-1 | NA | NA | TGCAGTGCTAGTCCCGGGGGACAGCTCTACGAGCAGTACTTC | CSASPGGQLYEQYF
TRBJ2-7 | TRBV2 | NA | NA | TGTGCCACCATCTCCACAACCTACGAGCAGTACTTC | CATISTTYEQYF
TRBJ2-7 | TRBV5-5 | TRBD1 | NA | TGTGCCAGCAGCTCCGGGACAGGGGTCAGCGAGCAGTACTTC | CASSSGTGVSEQYF
TRBJ1-1 | TRBV2 | NA | NA | TGTGCCAGCAGTGAAGGAAGGGGAAACACTGAAGCTTTCTTT | CASSEGRGNTEAFF
TRBJ1-1 | TRBV18 | NA | NA | TGTGCCAGCTCACCAGTTCCCCGGGAGATGAACACTGAAGCTTTCTTT | CASSPVPREMNTEAFF
TRBJ1-2 | TRBV7-2 | NA | few | TGTGCCAGCAGCTCCCAACCCAGGGATGTTTATGGCTACACCTTC | CASSSQPRDVYGYTF
TRBJ2-1 | TRBV19 | TRBD2 | few | TGTGCCAGTACCATAGCGGGGGGGCGTGAGCAGTTCTTC | CASTIAGGREQFF
TRBJ2-7 | TRBV7-9 | NA | NA | TGTGCCAGCAGCCCGGGGGCCTACGAGCAGTACTTC | CASSPGAYEQYF
TRBJ1-1 | TRBV2 | NA | NA | TGTGCCAACCTTCTTGGACAGAACACTGAAGCTTTCTTT | CANLLGQNTEAFF
TRBJ2-1 | TRBV9 | TRBD2 | NA | TGTGCCAGCAGCGTAGGGCGGGGGGCCGGCAATGAGCAGTTCTTC | CASSVGRGAGNEQFF
TRBJ1-6 | TRBV27 | NA | NA | TGTGCCAGCAGTCCTCTCAATTCACCCCTCCACTTT | CASSPLNSPLHF
TRBJ1-5 | TRBV14 | NA | once | TGTGCCAGCAGCCATTTCTCAGGGGTAGGCCAGCCCCAGCATTTT | CASSHFSGVGQPQHF
TRBJ1-1 | TRBV27 | NA | few | TGTGCCAGCAGTTTACGCAGGGGGAACACTGAAGCTTTCTTT | CASSLRRGNTEAFF
TRBJ1-4 | TRBV20-1 | NA | few | TGCAGTGCTGAACAGGAGGAAAAACTGTTTTTT | CSAEQEEKLFF
TRBJ1-2 | TRBV28 | NA | NA | TGTGCCAGCAGTTTAGGGGTGGAGGGCATGGGGTATGGCTACACCTTC | CASSLGVEGMGYGYTF
TRBJ2-4 | TRBV13 | TRBD2 | NA | TGTGCCAGCAGCTTAGGCGGGGGGAACGGAGCCAAAAACATTCAGTACTTC | CASSLGGGNGAKNIQYF